This passage covers 22 T cell receptor beta chains from one sample sequenced in a study of blood T cells in healthy people across ages. The use of a sample-barcoded 5' primer and a J-beta primer mix characterized a second PCR of roughly 6 to 11 cycles. TCRdb passed the 5' RACE reads through MiXCR, listing each CDR3 protein once. The sample lists about 1.4 million distinct CDR3 sequences, roughly 60% seen once, with about 6.7% in the top ten. The material sequenced was blood. The receptors originated from a man younger than 30 in good health.

The CDR3 sequence: CASSLGTSGDVNEQFF. CDR3 bases: TGTGCCAGCAGTTTGGGGACTAGCGGGGACGTGAATGAGCAGTTCTTC. V and J are TRBV27 and TRBJ2-1, with TRBD2 matching 13 bases. V lost 3 bases, J lost 7 bases, and 6 bases stayed unmatched. CDR3 size: 16 residues. Germline V CDR1 and CDR2: MNHEY, SMNVEV (reference sequence).

This clonotype came up once. The rearrangement links TRBV11-2 to TRBJ2-3; 9 nucleotides align to TRBD2. The germline V gene has CDR1 SGHAT and CDR2 FQNNGV. The CDR3 sequence is 19 residues long. The J segment lost 2 bases and the V segment lost 5 bases, leaving 17 bases of the junction unmatched. The CDR3 loop reads CASSPRASRLADYTDTQYF. The CDR3 DNA reads as TGTGCCAGCAGCCCCCGAGCGTCGAGACTAGCGGACTACACAGATACGCAGTATTTT. Full variable domain (outside the CDR3, taken from reference TRBV11-2 and TRBJ2-3): EAGVAQSPRYKIIEKRQSVAFWCNPISGHATLYWYQQILGQGPKLLIQFQNNGVVDDSQLPKDRFSAERLKGVDSTLKIQPAKLEDSAVYLCASSPRASRLADYTDTQYFGPGTRLTVL.

This clonotype turned up a few times. The chain carries TRBV5-1 and TRBJ2-7; D could derive from TRBD1 or TRBD2 (5 bases each). Germline V gene data show CDR1 as SGHRS and CDR2 as YFSETQ. The CDR3 totals 15 residues. V lost 7 bases to trimming and J lost 2 bases, with 19 bases between them. CDR3 DNA: TGCGCCAGCTCGACCGGGGCAGCTGAGACCTACGAGCAGTACTTC. It encodes CASSTGAAETYEQYF. The variable domain in full, completed from reference TRBV5-1 and TRBJ2-7, reads KAGVTQTPRYLIKTRGQQVTLSCSPISGHRSVSWYQQTPGQGLQFLFEYFSETQRNKGNFPGRFSGRQFSNSRSEMNVSTLELGDSALYLCASSTGAAETYEQYFGPGTRLTVT.

The chain couples TRBV7-9 to TRBJ1-1; tentative D call: TRBD1 (6 bases). This CDR3 is 16 amino acids long. Germline-derived CDR1 and CDR2 are SEHNR and FQNEAQ (reference sequence). Trimming cost V 4 bases and J 2 bases, with 17 bases left between them. Here the CDR3 DNA reads TGTGCCAGCAGCTCACTACTCGGGACAAGCAACACTGAAGCTTTCTTT. Translated: CASSSLLGTSNTEAFF.

The V and J genes are TRBV20-1 and TRBJ1-1, with 10 bases fitting TRBD1. CDR1 is DFQATT, CDR2 SNEGSKA, per germline (reference sequence). The V gene end was trimmed by 1 base and the J gene end by 6 bases; junction bases not matched to a gene: 11. This CDR3 comprises 16 residues. The CDR3 protein is CSARVYGTGVSPEAFF. The CDR3 DNA sequence: TGCAGTGCTAGAGTATACGGGACAGGGGTTTCCCCTGAAGCTTTCTTT.

The chain carries TRBV27 and TRBJ1-6; no clear D gene. V shed 5 bases and J shed 10 bases, with 18 bases lying between them. Germline V CDR1 and CDR2: MNHEY, SMNVEV (reference sequence). CDR3 length: 15 residues. CDR3 sequence: CASSPSWEKRSPLHF. The CDR3 DNA reads TGTGCCAGCAGTCCCTCGTGGGAAAAAAGGTCACCCCTCCACTTT.

The chain is built from TRBV10-3 and TRBJ2-5; 7 bases are shared with TRBD2. The CDR3 length is 13 residues. The V segment lost 5 bases and the J segment 5 bases; nucleotides outside the gene matches: 5. In germline, CDR1 is ENHRY, CDR2 SYGVKD. The CDR3: CAISLGGTETQYF. In DNA form, the CDR3 reads TGTGCCATCAGTCTCGGGGGGACGGAGACCCAGTACTTC.

This clonotype was recorded a few times. CDR3 loop: CSVRGTHPDEKLFF. The CDR3 DNA reads as TGCAGCGTCAGGGGGACGCACCCGGATGAAAAACTGTTTTTT. The genes are TRBV29-1 and TRBJ1-4; TRBD1 matches at 7 bases. V shed 6 bases, J shed 6 bases, and the junction held 10 bases outside the gene matches. The V gene's germline CDR1 is SQVTM and CDR2 ANQGSEA. This CDR3 contains 14 residues.

On this clonotype: Relative to the germline gene, one junction end is altered; a read error may explain this. V is TRBV12-3 or TRBV12-4 and J is TRBJ2-5; 7 positions match TRBD1. The tail of the sequence fits TRBJ2-7 better, so the J call may be wrong. This CDR3 spans 13 amino acids. The CDR3 bases are TGTGCCATCAGTTTCGACAGGGTTTACGAGCAGTACTTC. This translates into CAISFDRVYEQYF.

The chain recombines TRBV5-4 with TRBJ2-3; D call uncertain. CDR1 SGHNT and CDR2 YYREEE come from the germline V gene (reference sequence). CDR3 length equals 14 residues. Trimming cost V 0 bases and J 0 bases, with 5 bases left between them. DNA of the CDR3: TGTGCCAGCAGCTTGGTAGTTAGCACAGATACGCAGTATTTT. Protein sequence: CASSLVVSTDTQYF.

The CDR3 spells CASVNSGADEQFF. CDR3 in DNA: TGTGCCAGCGTCAATAGCGGGGCGGATGAGCAGTTCTTC. V and J are TRBV10-3 and TRBJ2-1; TRBD2 agrees at 8 bases. This CDR3 region has 13 residues. The germline V gene has CDR1 ENHRY and CDR2 SYGVKD. V lost 10 bases to trimming and J lost 8 bases; unmatched junction nucleotides: 10.

There are a few counts of this clonotype. This rearrangement joins TRBV12-3 or TRBV12-4 to TRBJ2-7; TRBD2 matches 13 bases. The CDR3 runs to 17 residues. The V gene end was trimmed by 5 bases and the J gene end by 2 bases; junction bases not matched to a gene: 9. CDR3 DNA sequence: TGTGCCAGCAGTGCATATCCGGGACTAGCGGGACCCTACGAGCAGTACTTC. Translation gives CASSAYPGLAGPYEQYF.

This clonotype was observed a handful of times. V and J are TRBV4-2 and TRBJ1-4; the D gene is possibly TRBD1 (5 bases). This CDR3 spans 14 amino acids. Germline V gene data show CDR1 as LGHNA and CDR2 as YNFKEQ. The V and J ends lost 4 bases and 2 bases respectively, with 8 bases between them. The DNA of the CDR3 is TGTGCCAGCAGCCCGGGGACTACTAATGAAAAACTGTTTTTT. This sequence encodes CASSPGTTNEKLFF.

There are a few counts of this clonotype. The CDR3: CASSTTSGGARYNEQFF. In DNA, the CDR3 is TGCGCCAGCAGCACCACTAGCGGGGGGGCCCGGTACAATGAGCAGTTCTTC. The chain has TRBV4-1 and TRBJ2-1; TRBD2 agrees at 13 bases. The CDR3 is made up of 17 amino acids. The junction had 8 bases not matched to a gene; V was cut back by 5 bases and J by 4 bases. Germline V gives CDR1 MGHRA, CDR2 YSYEKL.

This clonotype was seen only a few times. J is TRBJ2-5 and V is TRBV29-1, with TRBD2 matching over 9 bases. The length of the CDR3 is 14 residues. After removal of 6 bases from V and 4 bases from J, the junction contained 9 bases not matched to a gene. Germline V gene data show CDR1 as SQVTM and CDR2 as ANQGSEA. The CDR3 protein is CSVSKAGGLETQYF. The CDR3 nucleotides read TGCAGCGTGTCTAAAGCGGGAGGTTTAGAGACCCAGTACTTC. The complete variable domain, with remaining parts taken from reference TRBV29-1 and TRBJ2-5, reads SAVISQKPSRDICQRGTSLTIQCQVDSQVTMMFWYRQQPGQSLTLIATANQGSEATYESGFVIDKFPISRPNLTFSTLTVSNMSPEDSSIYLCSVSKAGGLETQYFGPGTRLLVL.

This clonotype was seen more than once but under ten times. The CDR3 bases are TGCGCCAGCAGCCAAGAATATCCTAGCGGGAGCACAGATACGCAGTATTTT. Translation: CASSQEYPSGSTDTQYF. The chain carries TRBV4-1 and TRBJ2-3; TRBD2 aligns across 8 bases. CDR3 length: 17 residues. V lost 0 bases, J lost 0 bases, and 5 bases stayed unmatched. Germline V lookup: CDR1 MGHRA, CDR2 YSYEKL.

The CDR3 DNA reads as TGTGCCAGCAGCCAAGACCCCCTGACAGGGTGGGGGAACACTGAAGCTTTCTTT. It is translated as CASSQDPLTGWGNTEAFF. The V and J genes are TRBV3-1 and TRBJ1-1; TRBD1 agrees at 7 bases. V trimming: 0 bases; J trimming: 1 base; junction bases outside the gene matches: 11. The germline gives CDR1 LGHDT, CDR2 YNNKEL (reference sequence). The CDR3 is made up of 18 amino acids. Using reference TRBV3-1 and TRBJ1-1 for the parts outside the CDR3, the full variable domain is DTAVSQTPKYLVTQMGNDKSIKCEQNLGHDTMYWYKQDSKKFLKIMFSYNNKELIINETVPNRFSPKSPDKAHLNLHINSLELGDSAVYFCASSQDPLTGWGNTEAFFGQGTRLTVV.

V usage is TRBV29-1 and J usage is TRBJ2-4; 8 bases align to TRBD1. The end of the DNA aligns better with TRBJ2-7, so the J call may be wrong. This CDR3 has 12 amino acids. Germline V lookup: CDR1 SQVTM, CDR2 ANQGSEA. CDR3 nucleotide sequence: TGCAGCGCCCAGGGGGCCCTCTACGAGCAGTACTTC. As protein: CSAQGALYEQYF.

The rearrangement links TRBV12-3 or TRBV12-4 to TRBJ2-5; a weak D match, TRBD1 (5 bases). V was pared by 7 bases and J by 2 bases, with 11 bases between. There are 13 residues in the CDR3. The CDR3 nucleotides are TGTGCCAGCATGGTCAGGGAACAAGAGACCCAGTACTTC. This translates into CASMVREQETQYF.

This chain uses TRBV20-1 with TRBJ2-1; no clear D. V lost 6 bases and J 3 bases, leaving 12 bases between the germline ends. This CDR3 is 13 amino acids long. Germline loops: CDR1 DFQATT, CDR2 SNEGSKA (reference sequence). The CDR3 protein is CSADQNFYNEQFF. The CDR3 DNA follows: TGCAGTGCGGACCAAAATTTCTACAATGAGCAGTTCTTC.

This clonotype came up once. This CDR3 is CASSQERDRATGELFF. CDR3 coding DNA: TGTGCCAGCAGCCAAGAAAGGGACAGGGCCACCGGGGAGCTGTTTTTT. The genes are TRBV4-2 and TRBJ2-2, with 9 nucleotides matching TRBD1. The junction had 3 bases not matched to a gene; V was cut back by 0 bases and J by 4 bases. Looked up from germline, CDR1 is LGHNA and CDR2 is YNFKEQ. The CDR3 runs 16 residues.

This clonotype came up once. The V gene is TRBV4-3, the J gene TRBJ2-7; D is uncertain. Trimming shortened V by 0 bases and J by 4 bases, and 10 bases separated the two germline ends. CDR3 length equals 14 residues. Germline loops: CDR1 LGHNA, CDR2 YSLEER. The CDR3, as DNA: TGCGCCAGCAGCCAAGATCACTTAGGGTACGAGCAGTACTTC. Amino acid sequence: CASSQDHLGYEQYF.